This T cell receptor (beta chain) was captured by sequencing in a study of blood T cells in healthy people across ages. Per germline, CDR1 SGHRS and CDR2 YFSETQ. This CDR3 is built from 13 residues. J was trimmed by 6 bases and V by 4 bases; bases with no gene match: 5. Researchers isolated at least 7 million PBMCs per sample. Per sample, extraction of total RNA gave at least 5.5 micrograms in every case. With a J-beta primer mix and a sample-barcoded 5' primer, a second PCR ran about 6 to 11 cycles. From each sample, at least 2.5 million paired-end reads containing CDR3 were obtained. MiXCR, applied by TCRdb to the 5' RACE reads, yields one record per CDR3 protein. The data contain roughly 1,700,000 distinct CDR3 sequences, roughly 28% of them singletons.

The chain couples TRBV5-1 to TRBJ1-2, with TRBD1 identical over 8 bases. This clonotype originated in a woman aged 25 to 39 in good health. The sequenced sample consisted of blood. CDR3 amino acids: CASSHRTGNGYTF. In DNA form, the CDR3 reads TGCGCCAGCAGCCATCGGACAGGGAATGGCTACACCTTC.